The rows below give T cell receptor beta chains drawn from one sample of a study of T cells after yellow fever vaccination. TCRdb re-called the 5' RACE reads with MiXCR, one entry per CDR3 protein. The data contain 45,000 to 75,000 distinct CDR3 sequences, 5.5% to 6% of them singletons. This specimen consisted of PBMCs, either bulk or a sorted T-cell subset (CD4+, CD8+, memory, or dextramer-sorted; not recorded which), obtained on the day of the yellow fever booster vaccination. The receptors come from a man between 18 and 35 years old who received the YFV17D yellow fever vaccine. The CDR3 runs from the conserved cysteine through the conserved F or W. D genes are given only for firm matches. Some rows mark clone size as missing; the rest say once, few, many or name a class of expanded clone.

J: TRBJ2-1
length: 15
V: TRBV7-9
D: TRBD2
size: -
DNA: TGTGCCAGCAGCCCTGGGACTAGAGGAAGCAATGAGCAGTTCTTC
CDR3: CASSPGTRGSNEQFF

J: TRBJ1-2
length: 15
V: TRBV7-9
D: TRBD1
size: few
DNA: TGTGCCAGCAGCCGCCGGGACAGAGAGACCTATGGCTACACCTTC
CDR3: CASSRRDRETYGYTF

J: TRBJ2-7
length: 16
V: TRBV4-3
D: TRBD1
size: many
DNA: TGCGCCAGCAGCCAATGGAGGGCCGGGACAGGGTACGAGCAGTACTTC
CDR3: CASSQWRAGTGYEQYF

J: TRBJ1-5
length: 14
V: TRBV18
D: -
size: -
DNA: TGTGCCAGCTCATCCGTGCCAGGGGACTCGCCCCAGCATTTT
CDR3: CASSSVPGDSPQHF

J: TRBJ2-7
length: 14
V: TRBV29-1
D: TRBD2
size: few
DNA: TGCAGCGTTGAAGATCGGGGGGTCTCCTACGAGCAGTACTTC
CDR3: CSVEDRGVSYEQYF

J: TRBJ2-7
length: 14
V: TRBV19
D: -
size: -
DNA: TGTGCCAGTAGTGCGCCCCTGCGGAGGGACGAGCAGTACTTC
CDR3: CASSAPLRRDEQYF

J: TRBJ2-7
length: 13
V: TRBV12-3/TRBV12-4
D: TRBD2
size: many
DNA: TGTGCCAGCAGTAGCACTAGCGGCTACGAGCAGTACTTC
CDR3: CASSSTSGYEQYF

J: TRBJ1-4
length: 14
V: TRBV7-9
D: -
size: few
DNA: TGTGCCAGCAGCTTAGCGCGGAGGGGCGAAAAACTGTTTTTT
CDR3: CASSLARRGEKLFF

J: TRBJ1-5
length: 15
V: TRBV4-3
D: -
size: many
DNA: TGCGCCAGCAGCCAAGATGAAGAATTGGGTCAGCCCCAGCATTTT
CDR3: CASSQDEELGQPQHF

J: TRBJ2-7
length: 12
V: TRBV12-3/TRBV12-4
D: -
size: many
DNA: TGTGCCAGCAGTTCGGACCCCTACGAGCAGTACTTC
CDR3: CASSSDPYEQYF

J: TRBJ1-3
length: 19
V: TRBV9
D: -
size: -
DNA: TGTGCCAGCAGCGTAATTCGGGCAGGCGTGAACCTCTCTGGAAACACCATATATTTT
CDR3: CASSVIRAGVNLSGNTIYF

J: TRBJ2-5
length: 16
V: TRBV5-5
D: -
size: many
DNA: TGTGCCAGCAGCTTGGGCAACTTACTAGCTATGGAGACCCAGTACTTC
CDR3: CASSLGNLLAMETQYF

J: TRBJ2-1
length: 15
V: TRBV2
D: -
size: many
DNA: TGTGCCAGCAGTGAAGGCCAGACTGGCTACAATGAGCAGTTCTTC
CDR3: CASSEGQTGYNEQFF

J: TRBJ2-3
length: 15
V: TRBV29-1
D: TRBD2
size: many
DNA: TGCAGCGTTGAGGGAACTAGCGGGGACACAGATACGCAGTATTTT
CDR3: CSVEGTSGDTDTQYF

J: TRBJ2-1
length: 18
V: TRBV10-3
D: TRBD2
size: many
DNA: TGTGCCATCAGTGAGTCGGAGGCGGGGGGGCCCTCCTACAATGAGCAGTTCTTC
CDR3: CAISESEAGGPSYNEQFF

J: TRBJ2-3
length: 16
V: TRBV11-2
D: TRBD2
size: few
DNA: TGTGCCAGCAGCGAGAGTAGCGGGGGGGCCGCAGATACGCAGTATTTT
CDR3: CASSESSGGAADTQYF

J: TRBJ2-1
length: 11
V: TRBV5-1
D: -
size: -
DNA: TGCGCCAGCAGCTTGGAGGTTGAGCAGTTCTTC
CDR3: CASSLEVEQFF

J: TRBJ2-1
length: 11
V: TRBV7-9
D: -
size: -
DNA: TGTGCCACCGCGGTCGCAAATGAGCAGTTCTTC
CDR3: CATAVANEQFF

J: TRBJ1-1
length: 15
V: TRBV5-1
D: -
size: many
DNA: TGCGCCAGCAGCTTTAGAAGGGTAGGAGACACTGAAGCTTTCTTT
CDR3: CASSFRRVGDTEAFF

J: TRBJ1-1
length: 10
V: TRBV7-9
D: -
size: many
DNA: TGTGCCAGCAGCCCAGGATCCGCTTTCTTT
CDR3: CASSPGSAFF

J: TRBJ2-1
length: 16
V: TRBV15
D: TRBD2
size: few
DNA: TGTGCCACCAGCAGACCCCCGGGACTAGCGATGAATGAGCAGTTCTTC
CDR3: CATSRPPGLAMNEQFF

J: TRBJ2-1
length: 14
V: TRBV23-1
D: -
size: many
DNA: TGCGCCAGCAGTCATGGCTGTCCCTACAATGAGCAGTTCTTC
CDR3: CASSHGCPYNEQFF

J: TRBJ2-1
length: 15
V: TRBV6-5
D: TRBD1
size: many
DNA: TGTGCCAGCAGTGAAGACAGGGTCGTCTTCAATGAGCAGTTCTTC
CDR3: CASSEDRVVFNEQFF

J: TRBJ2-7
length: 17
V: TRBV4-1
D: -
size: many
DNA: TGCGCCAGCAGCCAAGAGCCATCCCCAGGTGCCAACTACGAGCAGTACTTC
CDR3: CASSQEPSPGANYEQYF

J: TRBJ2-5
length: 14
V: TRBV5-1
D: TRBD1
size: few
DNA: TGCGCCAGCAGCACCAGGGGGCCGGGAGAGACCCAGTACTTC
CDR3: CASSTRGPGETQYF

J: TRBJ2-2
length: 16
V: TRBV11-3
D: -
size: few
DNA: TGTGCCAGCAGCTTAGGTCGTCAGACTCACACCGGGGAGCTGTTTTTT
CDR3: CASSLGRQTHTGELFF

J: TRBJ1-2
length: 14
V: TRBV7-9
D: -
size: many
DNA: TGTGCCAGCAGCTTACAGGGGCCGGTCTATGGCTACACCTTC
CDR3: CASSLQGPVYGYTF

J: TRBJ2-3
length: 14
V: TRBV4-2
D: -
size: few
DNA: TGTGCCAGCAGCCAAGCGGGAGCCACAGATACGCAGTATTTT
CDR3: CASSQAGATDTQYF

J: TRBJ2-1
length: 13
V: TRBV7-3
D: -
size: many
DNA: TGTGCCAGCAGCCTCTTGGGGGGTGATGAGCAGTTCTTC
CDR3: CASSLLGGDEQFF

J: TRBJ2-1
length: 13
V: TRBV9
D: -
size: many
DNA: TGTGCCAGCAGCGTAGCGGGGGACGATGAGCAGTTCTTC
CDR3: CASSVAGDDEQFF

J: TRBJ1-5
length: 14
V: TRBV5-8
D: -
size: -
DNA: TGTGCCAGCAGCTTATCGAGACCGAATCAGCCCCAGCATTTT
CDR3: CASSLSRPNQPQHF

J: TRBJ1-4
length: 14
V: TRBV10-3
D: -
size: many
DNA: TGTGCCATCAGTGAGTCTTTCGAAGATGAAAAACTGTTTTTT
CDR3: CAISESFEDEKLFF

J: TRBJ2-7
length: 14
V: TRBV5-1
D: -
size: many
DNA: TGCGCCAGCAGCTTGGGGCGGGTGGCCTACGAGCAGTACTTC
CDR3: CASSLGRVAYEQYF

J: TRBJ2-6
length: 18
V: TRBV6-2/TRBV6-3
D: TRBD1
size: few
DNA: TGTGCCAGCAGTTACTATGGCAGGGGGCTCTCGGGGGCCAACGTCCTGACTTTC
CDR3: CASSYYGRGLSGANVLTF

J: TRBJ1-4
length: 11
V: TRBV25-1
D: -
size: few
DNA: TGTGCCACCTGGGGATCAGGAAAACTGTTTTTT
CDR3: CATWGSGKLFF

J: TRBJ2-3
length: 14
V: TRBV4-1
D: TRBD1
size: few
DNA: TGCGCCAGCCGAACAGGGGTCGGCACAGATACGCAGTATTTT
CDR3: CASRTGVGTDTQYF

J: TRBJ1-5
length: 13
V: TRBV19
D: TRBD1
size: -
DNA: TGTGCCAGTAGGGGACAGGACCATCAGCCCCAGCATTTT
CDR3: CASRGQDHQPQHF

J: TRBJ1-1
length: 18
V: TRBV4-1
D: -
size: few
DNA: TGCGCCAGCAGCCACCCTTGGGTTGGGGAAGGTTTGAACACTGAAGCTTTCTTT
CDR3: CASSHPWVGEGLNTEAFF

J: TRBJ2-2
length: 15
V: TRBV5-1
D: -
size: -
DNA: TGCGCCAGCAGCTTTCCGGCCCGGGGGACCGGGGAGCTGTTTTTT
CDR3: CASSFPARGTGELFF

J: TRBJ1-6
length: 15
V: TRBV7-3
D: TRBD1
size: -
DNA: TGTGCCAGCAGCCCGACCGGGACAGACGGTTCACCCCTCCACTTT
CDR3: CASSPTGTDGSPLHF

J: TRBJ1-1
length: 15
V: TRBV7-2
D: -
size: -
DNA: TGTGCCAGCAGCTTAATGGGGGATGCGAACACTGAAGCTTTCTTT
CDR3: CASSLMGDANTEAFF

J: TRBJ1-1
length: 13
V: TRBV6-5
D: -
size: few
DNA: TGTGCCAGCAGATCAACGGGGGACACTGAAGCTTTCTTT
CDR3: CASRSTGDTEAFF

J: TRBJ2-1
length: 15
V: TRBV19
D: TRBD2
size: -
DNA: TGTGCCAGTAGTAAGCTAGCGGGGGGGCGATTAGAGCAGTTCTTC
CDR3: CASSKLAGGRLEQFF

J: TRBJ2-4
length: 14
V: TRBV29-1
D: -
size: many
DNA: TGCAGCGTTGAACTAGGGAGGGCCAAAAACATTCAGTACTTC
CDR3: CSVELGRAKNIQYF

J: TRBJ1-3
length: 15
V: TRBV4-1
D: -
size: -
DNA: TGCGCCAGCAGCCAAGCTACGGGCTCTGGAAACACCATATATTTT
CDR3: CASSQATGSGNTIYF

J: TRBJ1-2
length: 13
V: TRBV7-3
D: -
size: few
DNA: TGTGCCAGCAGCCAAGATGATAACTATGGCTACACCTTC
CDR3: CASSQDDNYGYTF

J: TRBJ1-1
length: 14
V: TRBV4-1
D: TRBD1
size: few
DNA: TGCGCCAGCGGGGGACAGACAAAAGTAACTGAAGCTTTCTTT
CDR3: CASGGQTKVTEAFF

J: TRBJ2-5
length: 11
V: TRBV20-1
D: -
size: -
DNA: TGCAGTGCTAGAGTCGTTCACGCCCAGTACTTC
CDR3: CSARVVHAQYF

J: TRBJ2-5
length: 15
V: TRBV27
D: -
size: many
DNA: TGTGCCAGCAGCACCGGACAGACCTTACAAGAGACCCAGTACTTC
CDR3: CASSTGQTLQETQYF

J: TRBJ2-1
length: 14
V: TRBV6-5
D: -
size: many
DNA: TGTGCCACGCGCCGGGTGAGGAGGATCAATGAGCAGTTCTTC
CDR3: CATRRVRRINEQFF

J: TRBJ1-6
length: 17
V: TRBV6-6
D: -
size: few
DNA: TGTGCCAGCAGCTCTGTCAGGGGCAGCTCCTATAATTCACCCCTCCACTTT
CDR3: CASSSVRGSSYNSPLHF

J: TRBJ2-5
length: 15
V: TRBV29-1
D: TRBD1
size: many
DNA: TGCAGCGTTGAAGATGGCAGGGGGCGCGTAGAGACCCAGTACTTC
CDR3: CSVEDGRGRVETQYF